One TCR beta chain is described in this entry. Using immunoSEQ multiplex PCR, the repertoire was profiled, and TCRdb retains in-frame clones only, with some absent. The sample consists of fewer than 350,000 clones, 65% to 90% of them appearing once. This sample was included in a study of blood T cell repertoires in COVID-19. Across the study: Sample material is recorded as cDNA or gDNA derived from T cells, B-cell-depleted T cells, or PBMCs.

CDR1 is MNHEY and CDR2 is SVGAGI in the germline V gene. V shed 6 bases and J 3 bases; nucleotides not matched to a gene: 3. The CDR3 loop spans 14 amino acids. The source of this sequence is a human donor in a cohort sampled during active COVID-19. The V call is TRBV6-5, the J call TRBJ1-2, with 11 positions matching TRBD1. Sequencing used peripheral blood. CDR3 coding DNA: TGTGCCAGCAGGCGGGACAGGGGGGACTATGGCTACACCTTC. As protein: CASRRDRGDYGYTF.